This entry lists 13 T cell receptor beta chains sequenced from one sample in a study of T cells in Graves' hyperthyroidism and ophthalmopathy. Researchers took RNA transcripts and amplified the TCR beta CDR3 regions from them. During a first-round RT-PCR of the TCR CDR3, the HTBI primer set was used. TCRdb re-analysed the multiplex PCR reads in MiXCR, keeping a single row per CDR3 protein. The sample consists of fewer than 850,000 distinct CDR3 sequences, 15% to 20% of them appearing once. The specimen was blood. These receptors all come from a man aged 50-60 years with Graves' hyperthyroidism.

This clonotype has just a few counts. CDR3 protein: CASSFSGTGQNIQYF. The CDR3, as DNA: TGTGCCAGTAGTTTCTCCGGGACAGGACAAAACATTCAGTACTTC. This chain uses TRBV19 with TRBJ2-4; the match to TRBD1 covers 8 bases. The CDR3 spans 15 residues. Trimming removed 5 bases from V and 5 bases from J; junction bases left unmatched: 8. The germline gives CDR1 LNHDA, CDR2 SQIVND (reference sequence).

The table lists this clonotype with a few counts. The chain joins TRBV30 to TRBJ1-5, with TRBD1 as a possible D gene (6 bases). CDR3 length equals 13 residues. V dropped 5 bases and J dropped 5 bases, with 13 bases sitting between them. CDR1 is GTSNPN, CDR2 SVGIG, per germline (reference sequence). As DNA, the CDR3 is TGTGCCTGGGCGGTACAGGGCGATCAGCCCCAGCATTTT. Protein: CAWAVQGDQPQHF.

This chain uses TRBV7-9 with TRBJ2-1; 11 bases are shared with TRBD2. CDR3 length: 15 residues. V dropped 4 bases and J dropped 4; count of bases not matched to a gene: 3. Germline lookup yields CDR1 SEHNR and CDR2 FQNEAQ (reference sequence). For the CDR3, the DNA is TGTGCCAGCAGCTCTGTAGCGGGAGGGTACAATGAGCAGTTCTTC. Protein sequence: CASSSVAGGYNEQFF.

The chain joins TRBV29-1 to TRBJ2-3, with 11 nucleotides matching TRBD2. The CDR3 totals 15 residues. V dropped 4 bases and J dropped 2; count of bases not matched to a gene: 5. Germline V lookup: CDR1 SQVTM, CDR2 ANQGSEA. The CDR3 DNA follows: TGCAGCGTTGGAACTAGCGGGAGACCCACAGATACGCAGTATTTT. This gives the protein CSVGTSGRPTDTQYF.

This clonotype has at least ten counts. V gene TRBV28 combines with J gene TRBJ2-7; a possible D gene is TRBD2 (6 bases). The germline CDR1 and CDR2 sequences are MDHEN and SYDVKM. V was trimmed by 5 bases and J by 7 bases, leaving 21 bases between them. The length of the CDR3 is 15 residues. The CDR3 loop reads CASSPVGLTITEQYF. The CDR3 DNA sequence: TGTGCCAGCAGTCCCGTGGGACTTACTATTACGGAGCAGTACTTC.

This clonotype showed up many times. The chain has TRBV30 and TRBJ2-7; unclear D gene. CDR1 and CDR2 from the germline V gene are GTSNPN and SVGIG (reference sequence). The CDR3 spans 13 residues. V gave up 1 base and J gave up 5 bases, with 12 bases separating them. The CDR3 nucleotides are TGTGCCTGGAGTGCGGTCTGGTATAACGAGCAGTACTTC. Amino acids: CAWSAVWYNEQYF.

The gene calls are TRBV18 and TRBJ2-2, with TRBD2 matching over 8 bases. The CDR3 has 15 residues. Germline V gene data show CDR1 as KGHSH and CDR2 as LQKENI. The trim removed 5 bases at V and 5 bases at J, leaving 7 bases unmatched. CDR3 nucleotide sequence: TGTGCCAGCTCAACAGCGGGAGTCTGGACCGGGGAGCTGTTTTTT. Its protein is CASSTAGVWTGELFF. The full variable domain, with the rest looked up from reference TRBV18 and TRBJ2-2, is NAGVMQNPRHLVRRRGQEARLRCSPMKGHSHVYWYRQLPEEGLKFMVYLQKENIIDESGMPKERFSAEFPKEGPSILRIQQVVRGDSAAYFCASSTAGVWTGELFFGEGSRLTVL.

This clonotype was counted at least ten times. The chain uses TRBV28 and TRBJ1-2; 11 nucleotides match TRBD1. The CDR3 is made up of 14 amino acids. CDR1 and CDR2 (germline): MDHEN, SYDVKM. V was clipped by 5 bases and J by 3 bases; unmatched bases: 2. The CDR3 here is CASSGQGAHYGYTF. The CDR3 DNA follows: TGTGCCAGCAGTGGACAGGGGGCTCACTATGGCTACACCTTC.

This clonotype was observed at least ten times. The chain has TRBV11-2 and TRBJ1-1; no reliable D call. The germline V and J ends were trimmed by 5 bases and 5 bases, with 15 bases remaining between them. Germline V gives CDR1 SGHAT, CDR2 FQNNGV. The CDR3 loop spans 14 amino acids. In nucleotides, the CDR3 is TGTGCCAGCAGCCAGCGGTCCAGATGGACTGAAGCTTTCTTT. Its protein product is CASSQRSRWTEAFF.

The chain recombines TRBV11-2 with TRBJ1-3, with 7 positions matching TRBD1. CDR3 size: 16 residues. The germline V gene encodes CDR1 SGHAT and CDR2 FQNNGV. The V segment lost 5 bases and the J segment 2 bases; nucleotides outside the gene matches: 9. The CDR3 sequence: CASSPGTVQTGNTIYF. In DNA, the CDR3 is TGTGCCAGCAGCCCGGGGACAGTTCAAACTGGAAACACCATATATTTT.

The J gene is TRBJ1-1, the V gene TRBV5-1; TRBD1 might be the D (5 bases). Germline CDR1 and CDR2: SGHRS and YFSETQ. V lost 4 bases to trimming and J lost 4 bases, with 11 bases between them. CDR3 length equals 13 residues. CDR3 nucleotide sequence: TGCGCCAGCAGCCGAGGGGTTAGCACTGAAGCTTTCTTT. Protein product: CASSRGVSTEAFF.

This clonotype was recorded many times. The chain recombines TRBV12-3 or TRBV12-4 with TRBJ1-5; D is possibly TRBD1 (6 bases). This CDR3 is built from 13 residues. Trimming pared 5 bases from V and 5 bases from J, leaving 10 bases between. CDR3 sequence reads: CASSQGHHQPQHF. The CDR3 nucleotides are TGTGCCAGCAGTCAGGGACACCATCAGCCCCAGCATTTT.

This clonotype came up a few times. The gene calls are TRBV15 and TRBJ2-3, with 11 bases identical to TRBD2. J gave up 2 bases and V 1 base, and 5 bases lay outside the gene matches. The germline V gene encodes CDR1 LNHNV and CDR2 YYDKDF (reference sequence). This CDR3 is 17 amino acids long. The CDR3 region is CATSRARLAGNTDTQYF. The CDR3 bases are TGTGCCACCAGCAGAGCCCGACTAGCGGGAAACACAGATACGCAGTATTTT. Looking up the rest from reference TRBV15 and TRBJ2-3 gives the full variable domain: DAMVIQNPRYQVTQFGKPVTLSCSQTLNHNVMYWYQQKSSQAPKLLFHYYDKDFNNEADTPDNFQSRRPNTSFCFLDIRSPGLGDTAMYLCATSRARLAGNTDTQYFGPGTRLTVL.